A single sample gave rise to the 21 T cell receptor beta chains below, sequenced in a study of GPR56 and killer-like receptors on CD4 memory cells. Five CD4+ populations, defined by killer cell lectin-like receptor and GPR56 markers, were sorted by FACS. TCRdb reprocessed the reads, with one entry per CDR3 protein and no DNA. The sample's table shows approximately 3,300 distinct CDR3 sequences. Sequenced material: memory CD4+ T cells from blood. These receptors all stem from a human donor in good health.

This clonotype is deemed medium-sized by its frequency. V gene TRBV6-1 combines with J gene TRBJ2-3; TCRdb outputs TRBD2, but without DNA this stays unchecked. CDR3 size: 16 residues. Germline CDR1 is MNHNS and CDR2 is SASEGT. CDR3: CASSWLAGASTDTQYF.

This chain uses TRBV24-1 with TRBJ2-7; TCRdb selects TRBD1, and the lack of DNA leaves this call unchecked. Germline V CDR1 and CDR2: KGHDR, SFDVKD. CDR3 length: 15 amino acids. The CDR3 loop is CATSDPGGSSYEQYF.

This chain links TRBV7-3 with TRBJ1-2; TCRdb gives TRBD1 as the D gene, but with no DNA this cannot be confirmed. Germline V lookup: CDR1 SGHTA, CDR2 FQGTGA. This CDR3 spans 15 amino acids. The CDR3 sequence is CASSSSTSPGYGYTF.

The chain has TRBV20-1 and TRBJ2-1; TCRdb calls TRBD1, which cannot be checked without DNA. Germline V gene data show CDR1 as DFQATT and CDR2 as SNEGSKA (reference sequence). The CDR3 covers 14 residues. The CDR3 loop is CSAGGRISYNEQFF.

This clonotype is labeled medium-sized based on frequency. The chain has TRBV7-2 and TRBJ2-7; TCRdb proposes TRBD1, but this gene call is untestable without DNA. Germline V lookup: CDR1 SGHTA, CDR2 FQGNSA. This CDR3 is built from 14 residues. CDR3 loop: CASSSGLPLLEQYF.

The chain combines TRBV5-5 with TRBJ2-7; TCRdb gives TRBD2 as the D gene, but with no DNA this cannot be confirmed. The CDR3 totals 16 residues. The germline CDR1 and CDR2 sequences are SGHKS and YYEKEE (reference sequence). This CDR3 is CASSSELWAGGDEQYF.

This chain uses TRBV4-2 with TRBJ2-5; checking the TCRdb D call of TRBD1 is not possible without DNA. Germline CDR1 reads LGHNA; CDR2 reads YNFKEQ. This CDR3 has 15 residues. CDR3 residues: CASTPGGQAQETQYF.

The chain carries TRBV7-3 and TRBJ1-5. The CDR3 has 14 amino acids. The germline V gene has CDR1 SGHTA and CDR2 FQGTGA. CDR3 sequence reads: CASSPSGGNQPQHF.

This clonotype counts as medium-sized by frequency. The chain uses TRBV29-1 and TRBJ1-6; no DNA is available, so the TRBD1 call from TCRdb remains unchecked. CDR3 length equals 13 residues. Germline V gives CDR1 SQVTM, CDR2 ANQGSEA. The CDR3 protein is CSVRTGDNSPLHF.

V usage is TRBV30 and J usage is TRBJ1-2; lacking DNA, the TRBD1 call made by TCRdb goes unchecked. The V gene's germline CDR1 is GTSNPN and CDR2 SVGIG (reference sequence). This CDR3 is built from 12 residues. This chain's CDR3 is CAWRSDRGGYTF.

The chain recombines TRBV10-3 with TRBJ2-3; TCRdb's D gene call, TRBD2, goes unchecked for lack of DNA. CDR1 and CDR2 (germline): ENHRY, SYGVKD. The CDR3 is made up of 12 amino acids. The CDR3 reads CSSGGASDTQYF.

This clonotype registers large (0.1 to 1%) by frequency. The chain links TRBV10-3 to TRBJ1-2; TCRdb names TRBD1, which stays unverified in the absence of DNA. This CDR3 contains 17 residues. Germline CDR1 ENHRY, CDR2 SYGVKD. The chain's CDR3 is CAISESGGRDMSYGYTF.

V usage is TRBV4-2 and J usage is TRBJ2-3; TCRdb picks TRBD2, but there is no DNA to check that call. This CDR3 has 21 residues. Germline V gives CDR1 LGHNA, CDR2 YNFKEQ. CDR3 residues: CASSQPIRRTSGAGGTDTQYF.

The chain uses TRBV12-3 or TRBV12-4 and TRBJ2-2. The CDR3 sequence is 15 residues long. CDR3: CASSPLSQYTGELFF.

The chain is built from TRBV6-1 and TRBJ2-7; TCRdb outputs TRBD2, but without DNA this stays unchecked. Germline CDR1 and CDR2: MNHNS and SASEGT. The CDR3 extends over 18 amino acids. The chain's CDR3 is CASSEGRVRLAGAGEQYF.

The J gene is TRBJ2-5, the V gene TRBV5-4; with no DNA, the TCRdb D assignment of TRBD2 cannot be verified. The germline V gene has CDR1 SGHNT and CDR2 YYREEE (reference sequence). The CDR3 runs to 16 residues. This chain's CDR3 is CASSPPGGGREETQYF.

According to its frequency, this clonotype is medium-sized (0.01 to 0.1%). The chain combines TRBV6-5 with TRBJ1-2. Per germline, CDR1 MNHEY and CDR2 SVGAGI. This CDR3 region has 12 residues. CDR3 sequence reads: CASTNTGYGYTF.

V is TRBV6-6 and J is TRBJ2-3; TCRdb lists TRBD2, though no DNA is available to test this call. Germline CDR1 reads MNHNY; CDR2 reads SVGAGI (reference sequence). This CDR3 is built from 17 residues. This CDR3 reads CASSPGTSGGLTDTQYF.

The chain employs TRBV2 and TRBJ1-2. This CDR3 region has 13 residues. Germline V lookup: CDR1 SNHLY, CDR2 FYNNEI. CDR3 amino acids: CASSQTENYGYTF. Combining the CDR3 with reference TRBV2 and TRBJ1-2 gives the whole variable domain EPEVTQTPSHQVTQMGQEVILRCVPISNHLYFYWYRQILGQKVEFLVSFYNNEISEKSEIFDDQFSVERPDGSNFTLKIRSTKLEDSAMYFCASSQTENYGYTFGSGTRLTVV.

Judged by frequency, this clonotype is medium-sized. The chain has TRBV24-1 and TRBJ2-3; TCRdb calls TRBD2, which cannot be checked without DNA. The CDR3 extends over 17 amino acids. Per germline, CDR1 KGHDR and CDR2 SFDVKD. The CDR3 reads CATSALGLAEPTDTQYF.

The rearrangement links TRBV19 to TRBJ1-1; TCRdb's D gene call, TRBD1, goes unchecked for lack of DNA. Germline CDR1 reads LNHDA; CDR2 reads SQIVND (reference sequence). The CDR3 has 16 amino acids. The CDR3 spells CASSSSGGRNGTEAFF.